This is a list of T cell receptor beta chains from one sample in a study of T cell responses to AZD1222 COVID-19 vaccine. The repertoire was sequenced with immunoSEQ multiplex PCR; TCRdb's copy has only in-frame clones and lacks some. There are about 150,000 clones in the sample; around 86% occur only once, and around 4.1% lies in the top ten. The specimen was peripheral blood, collected on day 0 of MenACWY control vaccination. These TCRs come from an adult in good health. Both conserved end residues are trimmed from each CDR3. The order of the fields is V gene, J gene, CDR3 protein.

TRBV7-2	TRBJ2-1	ASSSRAGGPGNEQF
TRBV5-4	TRBJ2-2	ASSLKGGPKLSTGELF
TRBV12-3/TRBV12-4	TRBJ1-5	ASSAGNSPQH
TRBV5-1	TRBJ1-1	ASSLGQGIRESEAF
TRBV30	TRBJ1-5	AWNAGGLQPQH
TRBV29-1	TRBJ1-2	SVDPEFNYGYT
TRBV30	TRBJ2-6	AWRTYGISGANVLT
TRBV4-1	TRBJ1-3	ASSWDIPGNTIY
TRBV5-4	TRBJ1-2	ASSLRQGYYGYT
TRBV7-9	TRBJ1-6	ASWGGDSPLH
TRBV7-3	TRBJ2-1	ASSKDRGGGQF
TRBV4-1	TRBJ1-5	ASSQDGGMGNQPQH
TRBV19	TRBJ2-1	ASSIGASGRGTQF
TRBV6-4	TRBJ1-5	ASYSGQPQH
TRBV19	TRBJ1-5	ASQVGGFNQPQH
TRBV27	TRBJ1-4	ASSPRVTTNEKLF
TRBV24-1	TRBJ1-5	ATSDPNQGAYQPQH
TRBV28	TRBJ2-3	ASSLRGGPTDTQY
TRBV2	TRBJ2-3	ASTILGHVDTQY
TRBV3-1/TRBV3-2	TRBJ2-6	ASSRQTSSGANVLT
TRBV12-3/TRBV12-4	TRBJ2-2	ASSLSGVGELF
TRBV11-2	TRBJ1-6	ASRSAQGGRSPLH
TRBV5-1	TRBJ1-2	ASTLEDILYGYT
TRBV7-2	TRBJ1-2	ASSPRDGLYGYT
TRBV24-1	TRBJ2-6	ATSTPRSGANVLT
TRBV5-1	TRBJ2-2	ASSPGMAAGELF
TRBV5-1	TRBJ2-7	ASSLVVGERNEQY
TRBV19	TRBJ1-6	ASRTTGNSPLH
TRBV27	TRBJ2-7	ASSPLAYPSHEQY
TRBV5-4	TRBJ1-1	ASSLRRDTEAF
TRBV7-9	TRBJ2-3	ASSVRLAGRTDTQY